The source of this T cell receptor (beta chain) is a study of cytomegalovirus exposure and HLA in healthy donors. On the study more broadly: Earlier, 180 million or so T cells were analyzed, and fewer than 120 million unique TCR beta sequences were found among them.

Comment on this clone: Its antigen is not identified.

PCR was performed using 60 Vbeta and 13 Jbeta primers. TCRdb keeps only in-frame clones here, not all; method: immunoSEQ multiplex PCR. The table includes a few hundred thousand clones, 80% to 90% detected once. With 1 base clipped from V and 5 bases from J, the junction kept 4 bases outside the gene matches. Germline V CDR1 and CDR2: LGHNA, YNFKEQ. The CDR3 runs 15 residues. Study-wide results and caveats: In a later analysis, the majority of CMV-associated beta chains seemingly showed HLA restriction. An analysis done earlier found most TCR beta V segments productive about 87% or about 30% of the time. By HLA locus, TCR association rates varied in a later analysis, with DRB1 showing the most and HLA-C the fewest.

Source material: PBMCs. This clonotype was sampled from a man aged 25 to 45 in good health and CMV-seronegative. This rearrangement joins TRBV4-2 to TRBJ1-5, with 8 nucleotides matching TRBD1. DNA for the CDR3: TGTGCCAGCAGCCAAGTCAACAGGGGGGATCAGCCCCAGCATTTT. Its translation is CASSQVNRGDQPQHF.